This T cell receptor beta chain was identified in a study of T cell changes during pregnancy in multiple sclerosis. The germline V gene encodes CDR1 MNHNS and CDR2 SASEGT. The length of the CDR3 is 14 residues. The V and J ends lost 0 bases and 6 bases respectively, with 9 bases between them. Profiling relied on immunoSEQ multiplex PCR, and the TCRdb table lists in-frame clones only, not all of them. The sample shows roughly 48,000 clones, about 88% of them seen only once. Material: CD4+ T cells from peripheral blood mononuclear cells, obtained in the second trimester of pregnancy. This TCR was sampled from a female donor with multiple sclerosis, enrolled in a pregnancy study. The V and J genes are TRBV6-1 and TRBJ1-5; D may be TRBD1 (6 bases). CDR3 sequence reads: CASSEAGGRQPQHF. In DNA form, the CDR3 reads TGTGCCAGCAGTGAAGCAGGGGGTCGTCAGCCCCAGCATTTT.